Listed here are 20 T cell receptor beta chains from one sample, sequenced in a study of Graves' ophthalmopathy and Graves' hyperthyroidism. Investigators amplified TCR beta CDR3 regions from RNA transcripts. The library came from an HTBI-primed first-round RT-PCR and a second-round multiplex PCR. TCRdb recomputed calls from the multiplex PCR reads with MiXCR, one row per CDR3 protein. The table lists about 590,000 distinct CDR3 sequences, roughly 39% of them singletons. Input material: peripheral blood or thyroid tissue (not recorded which). These receptors all come from an adult man with Graves' hyperthyroidism.

This clonotype was picked up many times. The chain recombines TRBV7-8 with TRBJ1-1; D possibly corresponds to TRBD1 (5 bases). The germline gives CDR1 SGHVS, CDR2 FQNEAQ. V shed 2 bases and J shed 4 bases, with 11 bases lying between them. The CDR3 is made up of 14 amino acids. The CDR3 coding sequence is TGTGCCAGCAGCTTAATGCTAGGGGCCACTGAAGCTTTCTTT. Translation gives CASSLMLGATEAFF.

This clonotype was detected ten times or more. The chain joins TRBV7-6 to TRBJ1-1; a weak D match, TRBD1 (5 bases). Trimming shortened V by 5 bases and J by 1 base, and 11 bases separated the two germline ends. Germline V lookup: CDR1 SGHVS, CDR2 FNYEAQ. The CDR3 is made up of 14 amino acids. For the CDR3, the DNA is TGTGCCAGCAGCGCCGGCGGGGCGAACACTGAAGCTTTCTTT. This translates into CASSAGGANTEAFF. Full variable domain (outside the CDR3, taken from reference TRBV7-6 and TRBJ1-1): GAGVSQSPRYKVTKRGQDVALRCDPISGHVSLYWYRQALGQGPEFLTYFNYEAQQDKSGLPNDRFSAERPEGSISTLTIQRTEQRDSAMYRCASSAGGANTEAFFGQGTRLTVV.

There are many counts of this clonotype. This chain uses TRBV5-1 with TRBJ2-7; D possibly corresponds to TRBD2 (6 bases). Germline loops: CDR1 SGHRS, CDR2 YFSETQ. This CDR3 spans 15 amino acids. Trimming took off 4 bases at V and 6 bases at J, with 20 bases between the two ends. The CDR3 region is CASSPEPGRRAEQYF. In DNA form, the CDR3 reads TGCGCCAGCAGCCCGGAACCAGGGAGGCGGGCCGAGCAGTACTTC.

This clonotype was seen repeatedly, ten times or more. The chain recombines TRBV7-6 with TRBJ2-5; D is perhaps TRBD1 (5 bases). The CDR3 loop spans 14 amino acids. Germline V gene data show CDR1 as SGHVS and CDR2 as FNYEAQ. V was clipped by 2 bases and J by 3 bases, with 10 bases between them. This CDR3 reads CASSLWAGKETQYF. CDR3 bases: TGTGCCAGCAGCTTATGGGCAGGGAAAGAGACCCAGTACTTC.

The chain is built from TRBV28 and TRBJ1-2, with 8 bases fitting TRBD1. This CDR3 has 14 amino acids. CDR1 and CDR2 (germline): MDHEN, SYDVKM. V lost 6 bases, J lost 8 bases, and 11 bases stayed unmatched. The DNA of the CDR3 is TGTGCCAGCAGGGCTACAGGGGGTTTAGAAGGCTACACCTTC. Translated: CASRATGGLEGYTF.

About this clonotype itself: This may arise from a read error, as a much more abundant clone is one base away. The V and J genes are TRBV4-1 and TRBJ2-5; TRBD2 aligns across 12 bases. J was trimmed by 4 bases and V by 4 bases; bases with no gene match: 7. Germline V lookup: CDR1 MGHRA, CDR2 YSYEKL. This CDR3 contains 16 residues. CDR3 sequence (DNA): TGCGCCAGCAGCCGAGGACTAGCGGGGATTAGAGAGACCCAGTACTTC. It specifies CASSRGLAGIRETQYF.

This chain connects TRBV4-1 to TRBJ1-2; D is perhaps TRBD1 (6 bases). The V end was cut by 3 bases, the J end by 0 bases, with 17 bases between. The CDR3 extends over 17 amino acids. The germline CDR1 and CDR2 sequences are MGHRA and YSYEKL. DNA for the CDR3: TGCGCCAGCAGCCACCTAGACAGGACCTTTGCTAACTATGGCTACACCTTC. Protein product: CASSHLDRTFANYGYTF.

This clonotype was detected many times. The gene calls are TRBV20-1 and TRBJ2-5; TRBD1 or TRBD2 may be the D gene (5 bases each). Trimming removed 0 bases from V and 1 base from J, with 15 bases in between. The CDR3 is 16 residues long. Germline V gene sequence: CDR1 DFQATT, CDR2 SNEGSKA (reference sequence). For the CDR3, the DNA is TGCAGTGCTAGAGATGCTGCTGGGACGGTCCAAGAGACCCAGTACTTC. Translation: CSARDAAGTVQETQYF.

This clonotype was recorded at least ten times. The gene calls are TRBV5-6 and TRBJ1-5, with TRBD1 as a possible D gene (5 bases). The CDR3 consists of 14 residues. Germline loops: CDR1 SGHDT, CDR2 YYEEEE. Trimming shortened V by 0 bases and J by 7 bases, and 11 bases separated the two germline ends. The CDR3 here is CASSLAAGKQPQHF. CDR3 in DNA: TGTGCCAGCAGCTTGGCTGCAGGGAAGCAGCCCCAGCATTTT.

The chain recombines TRBV10-3 with TRBJ2-3; no clear D gene. Germline assignment: CDR1 ENHRY and CDR2 SYGVKD. Between the trimmed V and J ends, which lost 0 bases and 3 bases, there was a span of 10 bases. There are 15 residues in the CDR3. The CDR3 DNA reads TGTGCCATCAGTGAGTCTCGCGAAGGAACAGATACGCAGTATTTT. Its translation is CAISESREGTDTQYF.

The table lists this clonotype with many counts. The chain joins TRBV2 to TRBJ1-4; weak D call: TRBD1 (5 bases). Germline V lookup: CDR1 SNHLY, CDR2 FYNNEI. This CDR3 contains 16 residues. Trimming pared 7 bases from V and 2 bases from J, leaving 17 bases between. CDR3 protein: CASKRDFGGTNEKLFF. The CDR3 DNA follows: TGTGCCAGCAAAAGGGACTTCGGAGGCACTAATGAAAAACTGTTTTTT.

This clonotype was counted a few times. The chain links TRBV11-2 to TRBJ1-6; tentative D call: TRBD1 (5 bases). This CDR3 spans 16 amino acids. Deletions cut 5 bases from V and 7 bases from J, with 18 bases between. Germline lookup yields CDR1 SGHAT and CDR2 FQNNGV. Here the CDR3 DNA reads TGTGCCAGCAGCAATATCAAGGGACGGCGGAATTCACCCCTCCACTTT. Its translation is CASSNIKGRRNSPLHF.

This clonotype has just one count. This chain connects TRBV29-1 to TRBJ2-7; 7 bases are a match to TRBD2. This CDR3 has 14 residues. Germline CDR1 SQVTM, CDR2 ANQGSEA. V dropped 6 bases and J dropped 1; count of bases not matched to a gene: 9. The CDR3 protein is CSVTTGRESYEQYF. The CDR3 bases are TGCAGCGTCACGACGGGGAGGGAGTCCTACGAGCAGTACTTC.

About this clonotype itself: The germline gene is not matched at one end of the junction; a read error may be the cause. V and J are TRBV10-3 and TRBJ2-5; no clear D. The CDR3 has 16 residues. Germline V lookup: CDR1 ENHRY, CDR2 SYGVKD. CDR3 nucleotide sequence: TGTGCCAGTCTACCCAGATTCAGGCGATACCAAGGGACCCAGTACTTC. Protein sequence: CASLPRFRRYQGTQYF.

This clonotype has a count of ten or more. The gene calls are TRBV12-3 or TRBV12-4 and TRBJ1-2; D is perhaps TRBD1 (5 bases). The CDR3 sequence is 13 residues long. The V end lost 6 bases, the J end lost 0 bases, and 8 bases lay between the germline ends. The CDR3 loop is CASSDRANYGYTF. The DNA of the CDR3 is TGTGCCAGCAGCGACAGAGCTAACTATGGCTACACCTTC.

This clonotype was seen at least ten times. One end of the junction varies from germline; a read error may be responsible. The chain employs TRBV2 and TRBJ1-2; 8 bases map to TRBD1. Germline assignment: CDR1 SNHLY and CDR2 FYNNEI. This CDR3 comprises 12 residues. In DNA, the CDR3 is TGTGCCAGCAGGGAAGGACAGGGCGGCTACACCTTC. Translating it yields CASREGQGGYTF.

There are many counts of this clonotype. This chain links TRBV19 with TRBJ2-5; 14 positions match TRBD2. J lost 5 bases, V lost 8 bases, and 13 bases had no gene match. Germline CDR1 and CDR2: LNHDA and SQIVND (reference sequence). This CDR3 is built from 17 residues. CDR3 bases: TGTGCCAGTTCATCCGGGACTAGCGGGAGTTTCGGGGAGACCCAGTACTTC. It translates to CASSSGTSGSFGETQYF.

This clonotype came up many times. The DNA for the CDR3 is TGTGCCAGCAGTTACTCTAGCGGGCCCTCCTACGAGCAGTACTTC. Its translation: CASSYSSGPSYEQYF. J is TRBJ2-7 and V is TRBV6-6, with 7 bases identical to TRBD2. The germline V gene encodes CDR1 MNHNY and CDR2 SVGAGI (reference sequence). This CDR3 region has 15 residues. J lost 0 bases, V lost 0 bases, and 2 bases had no gene match.

This clonotype was observed a few times. The CDR3 reads CATQNTGFPYEQYF. In DNA, the CDR3 is TGTGCCACCCAGAATACAGGGTTCCCCTACGAGCAGTACTTC. The chain recombines TRBV27 with TRBJ2-7; D is possibly TRBD1 (6 bases). CDR3 length equals 14 residues. Per germline, CDR1 MNHEY and CDR2 SMNVEV (reference sequence). Trimming left V 10 bases short and J 2 bases short, with 18 bases between.

CDR3 sequence reads: CASSQGLLLAGSYEQYF. The CDR3 coding sequence is TGCGCCAGCAGCCAAGGGCTTCTACTAGCGGGATCCTACGAGCAGTACTTC. This chain uses TRBV4-1 with TRBJ2-7, with 10 bases fitting TRBD2. The CDR3 is 17 amino acids. Germline CDR1 reads MGHRA; CDR2 reads YSYEKL. V trimming: 1 base; J trimming: 1 base; junction bases outside the gene matches: 7.